The 8 T cell receptor beta chains below come from one sample, sequenced in a study of T-cell reconstitution after alpha-beta-depleted transplantation in children. A TCRbeta library incorporating unique molecular identifiers was prepared. TCRdb recomputed calls from the PCR reads with MiXCR, one row per CDR3 protein. Among about 540,000 distinct CDR3 sequences listed, 25% to 30% were seen once. Sequences were derived from PBMCs, sampled before TCRalphabeta/CD19-depleted stem cell transplant. The origin of the receptors is a boy in the first two years of life with Wiskott-Aldrich syndrome, due to receive a stem cell transplant.

This clonotype occurred a few times. This sequence joins TRBV12-3 or TRBV12-4 and TRBJ2-5; 9 bases map to TRBD1. This CDR3 is built from 14 residues. The V segment lost 7 bases and the J segment 3 bases; nucleotides outside the gene matches: 6. CDR3 sequence (DNA): TGTGCCAGCATCAGAGACAGGGGGGAAGAGACCCAGTACTTC. Protein: CASIRDRGEETQYF.

This clonotype was counted between two and nine times. The rearrangement joins TRBV3-1 to TRBJ2-2; no clear D gene. V was trimmed by 4 bases and J by 6 bases, leaving 9 bases between them. Looked up from germline, CDR1 is LGHDT and CDR2 is YNNKEL (reference sequence). CDR3 length: 13 residues. CDR3 protein: CASSLVWAGELFF. The CDR3 DNA follows: TGTGCCAGCAGCCTGGTATGGGCCGGGGAGCTGTTTTTT.

The gene calls are TRBV5-1 and TRBJ2-7; TRBD2 is a possible D gene (5 bases). The CDR3 is 18 amino acids. Looked up from germline, CDR1 is SGHRS and CDR2 is YFSETQ. The V end lost 2 bases, the J end lost 3 bases, and 24 bases lay between the germline ends. DNA of the CDR3: TGCGCCAGCAGCTTCAGCCCTAGGACTTTTTCCATCCACTACGAGCAGTACTTC. Amino acids: CASSFSPRTFSIHYEQYF.

This clonotype occurred once. This chain connects TRBV11-2 to TRBJ2-7; no firm D call. Between the trimmed V and J ends, which lost 5 bases and 5 bases, there was a span of 19 bases. The CDR3 is made up of 15 amino acids. CDR1 SGHAT and CDR2 FQNNGV come from the germline V gene. In DNA form, the CDR3 reads TGTGCCAGCAGCCCCAAATTCGAGACGGTGGACGAGCAGTACTTC. Its protein is CASSPKFETVDEQYF.

This clonotype was detected a few times. V is TRBV15 and J is TRBJ1-4, with 10 bases lining up with TRBD1. This CDR3 contains 15 residues. The V and J ends lost 4 bases and 7 bases, in that order; junction bases with no gene match: 6. The germline V gene has CDR1 LNHNV and CDR2 YYDKDF (reference sequence). This chain's CDR3 is CATSTRTGGSEKLFF. Written as DNA, the CDR3 is TGTGCCACCAGCACCCGGACAGGGGGGAGTGAAAAACTGTTTTTT.

This clonotype was counted only a few times. The genes are TRBV4-2 and TRBJ1-4; tentative D call: TRBD1 (5 bases). V lost 1 base and J lost 4, with 16 bases in between. The germline V gene has CDR1 LGHNA and CDR2 YNFKEQ. CDR3 length equals 17 residues. In nucleotides, the CDR3 is TGTGCCAGCAGCCAAGGAGCCCATGGGGGACTTAATGAAAAACTGTTTTTT. Its translation is CASSQGAHGGLNEKLFF.

The rearrangement uses TRBV12-3 or TRBV12-4 and TRBJ1-5; no reliable D call. V was clipped by 4 bases and J by 6 bases, with 7 bases between them. This CDR3 spans 12 amino acids. CDR3 sequence reads: CASSSLAQPQHF. The CDR3 DNA is TGTGCCAGCAGTTCACTAGCTCAGCCCCAGCATTTT.

The chain is built from TRBV7-9 and TRBJ2-2; D perhaps matches TRBD2 (6 bases). The CDR3 covers 15 residues. Trimming left V 5 bases short and J 6 bases short, with 16 bases between. Germline lookup yields CDR1 SEHNR and CDR2 FQNEAQ (reference sequence). The CDR3 spells CASSQSGFQAGELFF. In DNA, the CDR3 is TGTGCCAGCAGCCAAAGCGGGTTCCAGGCCGGGGAGCTGTTTTTT.